This T cell receptor beta chain derives from a study of cytomegalovirus exposure and HLA in healthy donors. This clone has a handful of counts. Its specificity is not known. The CDR3 is 14 amino acids. The germline CDR1 and CDR2 sequences are SGHKS and YYEKEE (reference sequence). The J segment lost 6 bases and the V segment lost 4 bases, leaving 10 bases of the junction unmatched. The PCR used 60 Vbeta and 13 Jbeta primers. Here immunoSEQ multiplex PCR was the method, and the copy in TCRdb shows in-frame clones only, minus some. The table has some 130,000 clones, around 77% seen once. The study's findings and limits: Whilst most TCR sequences proved rare, a subset of public TCRs occurred across many donors. In a later analysis, compared with equally common non-associated chains, HLA-associated beta chains were more expanded. A later analysis reportedly found fewer N-insertions in an Asian-associated ancestry cluster than the roughly 670-donor mean.

Sample: PBMCs. This sequence originates from a man aged 25 to 45 in good health and CMV-seronegative. The genes are TRBV5-5 and TRBJ2-7, with 7 bases fitting TRBD1. CDR3 in amino acids: CASSPYGTAGEQYF. Written as DNA, the CDR3 is TGTGCCAGCAGCCCCTACGGGACAGCCGGCGAGCAGTACTTC.